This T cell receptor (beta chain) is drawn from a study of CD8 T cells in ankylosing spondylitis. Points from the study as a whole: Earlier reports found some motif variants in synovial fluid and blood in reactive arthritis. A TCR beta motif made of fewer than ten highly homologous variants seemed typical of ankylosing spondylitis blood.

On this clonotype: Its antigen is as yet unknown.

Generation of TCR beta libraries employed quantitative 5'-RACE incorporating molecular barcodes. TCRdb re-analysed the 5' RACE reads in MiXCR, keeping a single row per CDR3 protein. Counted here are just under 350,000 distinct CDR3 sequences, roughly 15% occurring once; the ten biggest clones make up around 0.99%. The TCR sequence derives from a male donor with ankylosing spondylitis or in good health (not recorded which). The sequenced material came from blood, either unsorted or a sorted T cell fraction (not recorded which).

The CDR3 DNA reads as TGCAGTGCTGGGTGGTTTCAATCTGAGCAGTTCTTC. It encodes CSAGWFQSEQFF. This chain joins TRBV20-1 and TRBJ2-1; D gene unclear. The CDR3 totals 12 residues. From germline, CDR1 is DFQATT and CDR2 SNEGSKA (reference sequence). Trimming took 5 bases from V and 9 from J, leaving 14 bases between them.